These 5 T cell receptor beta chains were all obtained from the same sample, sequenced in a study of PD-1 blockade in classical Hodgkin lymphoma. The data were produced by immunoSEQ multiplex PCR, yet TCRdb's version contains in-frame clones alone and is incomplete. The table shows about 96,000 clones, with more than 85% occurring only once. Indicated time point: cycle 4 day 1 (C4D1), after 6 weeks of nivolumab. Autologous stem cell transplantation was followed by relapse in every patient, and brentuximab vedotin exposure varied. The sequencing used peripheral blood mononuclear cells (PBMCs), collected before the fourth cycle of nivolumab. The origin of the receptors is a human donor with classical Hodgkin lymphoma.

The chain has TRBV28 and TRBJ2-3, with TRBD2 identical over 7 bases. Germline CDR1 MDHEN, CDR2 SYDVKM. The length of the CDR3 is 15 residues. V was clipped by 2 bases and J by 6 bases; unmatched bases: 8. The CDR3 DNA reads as TGTGCCAGCAGTTTAAAAGTGGGAGGGCGGGATACGCAGTATTTT. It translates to CASSLKVGGRDTQYF.

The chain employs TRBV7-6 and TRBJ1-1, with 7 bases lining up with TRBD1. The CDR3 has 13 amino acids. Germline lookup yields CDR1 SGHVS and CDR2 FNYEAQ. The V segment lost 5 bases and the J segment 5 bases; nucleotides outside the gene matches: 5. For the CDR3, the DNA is TGTGCCAGCAGCGACAGGGAGAGGACTGAAGCTTTCTTT. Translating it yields CASSDRERTEAFF.

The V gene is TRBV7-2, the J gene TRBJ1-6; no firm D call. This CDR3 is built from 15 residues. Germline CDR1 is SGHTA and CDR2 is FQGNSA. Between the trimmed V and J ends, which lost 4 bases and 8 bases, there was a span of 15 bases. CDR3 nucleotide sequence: TGTGCCAGCAGCTCTTCCCAACTGGGGTATTCACCCCTCCACTTT. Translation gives CASSSSQLGYSPLHF. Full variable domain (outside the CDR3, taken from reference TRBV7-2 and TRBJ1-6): GAGVSQSPSNKVTEKGKDVELRCDPISGHTALYWYRQSLGQGLEFLIYFQGNSAPDKSGLPSDRFSAERTGGSVSTLTIQRTQQEDSAVYLCASSSSQLGYSPLHFGNGTRLTVT.

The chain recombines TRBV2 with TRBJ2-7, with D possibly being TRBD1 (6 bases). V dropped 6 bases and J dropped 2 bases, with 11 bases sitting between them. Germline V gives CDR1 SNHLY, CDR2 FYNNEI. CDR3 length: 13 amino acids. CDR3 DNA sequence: TGTGCCAGCAGCGGGACACCTCCCTACGAGCAGTACTTC. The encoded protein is CASSGTPPYEQYF.

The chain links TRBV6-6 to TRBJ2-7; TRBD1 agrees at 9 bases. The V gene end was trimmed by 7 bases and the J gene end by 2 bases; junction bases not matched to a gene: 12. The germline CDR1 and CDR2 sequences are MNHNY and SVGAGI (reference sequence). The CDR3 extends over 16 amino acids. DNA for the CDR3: TGTGCCAGCATTAAACGTCGGACAGGGGAGGCCTACGAGCAGTACTTC. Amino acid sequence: CASIKRRTGEAYEQYF.